Below, 9 T cell receptor beta chains from the same sample are listed, as sequenced in a study of glioma-infiltrating T cells. TCR alpha and beta CDR3 regions were amplified from RNA using iRepertoire nested multiplex PCR. TCRdb ran MiXCR on the multiplex PCR reads and lists one entry per CDR3 protein. The repertoire holds about 180,000 distinct CDR3 sequences, 43% seen once, with about 5.2% in the top ten. The sample was glioma tissue, nonneoplastic brain tissue, or PBMCs (not recorded which). The receptors originated from a human donor with low-grade glioma or glioblastoma, undergoing nonglioma brain surgery, or in good health (not recorded which).

Ten or more counts support this clonotype. The chain uses TRBV20-1 and TRBJ1-1, with a possible D match to TRBD1 (6 bases). The V end lost 4 bases, the J end lost 2 bases, and 14 bases lay between the germline ends. Germline values: CDR1 DFQATT, CDR2 SNEGSKA (reference sequence). The CDR3 runs 14 residues. CDR3 nucleotide sequence: TGCAGTGCTACGCAACAGGGAGGCAACACTGAAGCTTTCTTT. Translation gives CSATQQGGNTEAFF.

The chain is built from TRBV28 and TRBJ2-7; 15 bases are shared with TRBD2. Germline V gene data show CDR1 as MDHEN and CDR2 as SYDVKM. The CDR3 runs 15 residues. J lost 9 bases, V lost 5 bases, and 8 bases had no gene match. The CDR3 DNA reads as TGTGCCAGCAGTCCGGGACTAGCGGGAGGTGTCTCGCAGTACTTC. It specifies CASSPGLAGGVSQYF.

This clonotype was seen only a few times. The gene calls are TRBV2 and TRBJ1-1; D unresolved. The CDR3 spans 12 residues. Germline lookup yields CDR1 SNHLY and CDR2 FYNNEI. V lost 2 bases, J lost 4 bases, and 5 bases lay in between. CDR3 DNA sequence: TGTGCCAGCAGTGAAAGGTCCACTGAAGCTTTCTTT. Translated: CASSERSTEAFF.

This clonotype was seen many times. This rearrangement joins TRBV20-1 to TRBJ2-7, with 13 bases aligning to TRBD2. The CDR3 is 16 amino acids. Germline V gene lookup returns CDR1 DFQATT and CDR2 SNEGSKA (reference sequence). V was pared by 6 bases and J by 0 bases, with 8 bases of the junction left unmatched. The DNA of the CDR3 is TGCAGTGCCATCGGGACTAGCGGGATGAGCTCCTACGAGCAGTACTTC. The encoded protein is CSAIGTSGMSSYEQYF.

Turning to this clonotype: Given a much more abundant clone one base away, this may be a read error. The genes are TRBV4-1 and TRBJ2-1; possible D gene TRBD2, 5 bases. The V gene's germline CDR1 is MGHRA and CDR2 YSYEKL. The CDR3 contains 14 residues. Trimming removed 0 bases from V and 9 bases from J, with 12 bases in between. CDR3 nucleotides: TGCGCCAGCAGCCAAGATCGGGGAAGAGTTGAGCAGTTCTTC. Translating it yields CASSQDRGRVEQFF.

Worth noting for this clonotype: A much larger clone sits a single nucleotide away, making a read error possible. This CDR3 is CSDRRAGGPTGELFF. CDR3 nucleotide sequence: TGCAGTGATAGACGCGCGGGAGGACCCACCGGGGAGCTGTTTTTT. The J gene is TRBJ2-2, the V gene TRBV20-1; TRBD2 aligns across 8 bases. Germline V CDR1 and CDR2: DFQATT, SNEGSKA (reference sequence). The length of the CDR3 is 15 residues.

In the case of this clonotype: With a much larger clone just one base away, this may be a read error. V gene TRBV7-2 combines with J gene TRBJ1-2, with D possibly being TRBD1 (6 bases). In germline, CDR1 is SGHTA, CDR2 FQGNSA. This CDR3 is 14 amino acids long. CDR3: CASSLAVYRAILNF. The DNA of the CDR3 is TGTGCCAGCAGCTTAGCAGTTTACAGGGCTATTCTCAACTTC.

In regard to this clonotype: A read error may explain this, as a much larger clone is one base away. This chain uses TRBV7-2 with TRBJ2-7, with D unclear. Trimming cost V 5 bases and J 4 bases, with 15 bases left between them. Germline-derived CDR1 and CDR2 are SGHTA and FQGNSA. The CDR3 contains 14 residues. Here the CDR3 DNA reads TGTGCCAGCAGCGTTTCCACTATAGTGTACGAGCAGTACTTC. This translates into CASSVSTIVYEQYF.

This clonotype was detected a few times. The rearrangement links TRBV20-1 to TRBJ2-7, with 7 bases lining up with TRBD1. The CDR3 has 12 residues. The germline V gene has CDR1 DFQATT and CDR2 SNEGSKA (reference sequence). V lost 4 bases, J lost 4 bases, and 4 bases stayed unmatched. Here the CDR3 DNA reads TGCAGTGCTACGTCGACAGGGTACGAGCAGTACTTC. This codes for CSATSTGYEQYF.